This T cell receptor beta chain was obtained from a study of T cell responses to AZD1222 COVID-19 vaccine. Study results and limitations: The number of AZD1222 recipients seropositive at baseline was only five to seven. Spike as a whole was targeted by vaccine-associated CD4 TCRs, dominant at 160-218 and 743-854. Clonal diversity was possibly underestimated, and the donors were mostly white British, with more females. Reports say nearly half of spike-specific TCRs go after unmutated variant regions.

As for this clone: Its antigen is not known.

Generated by immunoSEQ multiplex PCR, the TCRdb table keeps only in-frame clones and is missing some. The table records under 150,000 clones, 91% of them present only once. This TCR was recovered from an adult in good health. The source was peripheral blood, collected on day 0 of AZD1222 vaccination.

CDR3 in DNA: TGCGCCAGCAGCTTGGGTAGCGGGGGGCAGGAGACCCAGTACTTC. Translating gives CASSLGSGGQETQYF. V gene TRBV5-1 combines with J gene TRBJ2-5; 10 bases are a match to TRBD2. The germline V gene has CDR1 SGHRS and CDR2 YFSETQ. The CDR3 runs to 15 residues. With V trimmed by 0 bases and J by 5 bases, 4 bases remained unmatched.